What follows describes a single T cell receptor beta chain. No antigen is known for it. The data stem from a study of beta chain features in type 1 diabetes. CDR3 length: 18 amino acids. Germline trimming cut 5 bases from V and 1 base from J; bases unmatched to any gene: 10. Germline CDR1 SEHNR, CDR2 FQNEAQ (reference sequence). Study observations and caveats: There was a moderate but significant shortening of TCRB CDR3s in all four CD4+ subsets of Type 1 diabetes patients.

The authors reverse transcribed all of the isolated RNA, so sequencing captured expressed TCRB transcripts. Some 3.6 million reads on average were seen across naive, central memory and regulatory T cell samples. Sequencing was performed with immunoSEQ multiplex PCR; in TCRdb, only in-frame clones are kept and a portion is missing. The table includes 300,000 to 350,000 clones, around 9% detected once. V gene TRBV7-9 combines with J gene TRBJ2-6; 8 bases are shared with TRBD1. Sequenced input: central memory CD4+ T cells from blood. This clonotype was obtained from a man aged 30 to 45 with type 1 diabetes. The CDR3 nucleotides are TGTGCCAGCAGCCCCTTCGGACAGGGAGATTCTGGGGCCAACGTCCTGACTTTC. This sequence encodes CASSPFGQGDSGANVLTF.